The rows below give T cell receptor beta chains drawn from one sample of a study of shared T cell receptors in the human thymus. Some clones are missing from TCRdb's copy, which holds only in-frame ones; the method was immunoSEQ multiplex PCR. The sample lists hundreds of thousands of clones; more than 75% were seen once. These data also featured in a second study, about human thymus T cells.

Source material: thymocytes. The receptors come from a boy in the first two years of life with a congenital heart defect. The CDR3 runs from the conserved cysteine through the conserved F or W.

>TRBV7-2|TRBJ2-7
CASSLARASRTYEQYF
>TRBV10-3|TRBJ2-1
CAITEGQKNEQFF
>TRBV11-2|TRBJ2-3
CASSLTGFTDTQYF
>TRBV5-1|TRBJ1-1
CASQTGRGSTEAFF
>TRBV30|TRBJ2-2
CAWSVEGGTPSTGELFF
>TRBV7-9|TRBJ2-7
CASSLASDSTYEQYF
>TRBV30|TRBJ2-1
CAWVRTINNEQFF
>TRBV6-1|TRBJ2-7
CASLWDRDSEQYF
>TRBV7-2|TRBJ2-3
CASSSRRDPTDTQYF
>TRBV4-3|TRBJ1-4
CASSQDRRGGATNEKLFF
>TRBV5-5|TRBJ1-5
CASSLRLKDSNQPQHF
>TRBV28|TRBJ2-1
CASSLTRTLPIEQFF
>TRBV21-1|TRBJ2-2
CASSKGGHGPGELFF
>TRBV6-1|TRBJ2-3
CASSPWTSGRDTQYF
>TRBV5-8|TRBJ1-5
CASSDRDRKRMSQPQHF
>TRBV28|TRBJ2-3
CASSLRTQKADTQYF
>TRBV9|TRBJ2-1
CASSVDDGSSYNEQFF
>TRBV19|TRBJ2-4
CASGTGDWGTKNIQYF
>TRBV11-2|TRBJ1-5
CASSLVGEGQPQHF
>TRBV15|TRBJ2-3
CATSRNLYLGQDTQYF
>TRBV30|TRBJ2-7
CAWSARFERYEQYF
>TRBV5-1|TRBJ2-1
CATLEGNEQFF
>TRBV28|TRBJ2-1
CASSLEREEHNEQFF
>TRBV30|TRBJ2-7
CAWRDKGGGGVLSGLVGEQYF
>TRBV7-2|TRBJ2-1
CASSLTSRAGGPQYNEQFF
>TRBV7-9|TRBJ2-7
CASSLTGFYEQYF
>TRBV11-2|TRBJ1-2
CASSLVAGVNYGYTF
>TRBV9|TRBJ2-7
CASSVERLAGEGEQYF
>TRBV19|TRBJ1-1
CASGRENTEAFF
>TRBV21-1|TRBJ2-7
CASSQGGEQYF
>TRBV12-5|TRBJ1-2
CASGPGQGELHGYTF
>TRBV4-2|TRBJ2-1
CASSQERSGNYNEQFF
>TRBV5-1|TRBJ2-7
CASSTSGEQYF
>TRBV25-1|TRBJ1-2
CASSGLGRGAGYTF
>TRBV4-3|TRBJ1-2
CASSQEPGPNYGYTF
>TRBV15|TRBJ2-5
CATSRGRTEVQETQYF
>TRBV19|TRBJ1-3
CASSVGRGQPLRRGGNTIYF
>TRBV27|TRBJ2-7
CASSPTGQLAGLFYEQYF
>TRBV5-1|TRBJ2-7
CASSFPNYEQYF
>TRBV28|TRBJ2-7
CASSPRGEVHYEQYF
>TRBV27|TRBJ2-1
CASTRTSAHGEQFF
>TRBV7-2|TRBJ2-1
CASSRRDRTSGSDEQFF
>TRBV4-3|TRBJ2-2
CASSQDSAQGATGELFF
>TRBV28|TRBJ2-2
CASSCPRTGVTGELFF
>TRBV5-4|TRBJ2-5
CASSLVPGVEQTQYF
>TRBV28|TRBJ1-1
CASSLSGGRNTEAFF
>TRBV7-9|TRBJ2-1
CASSLAPSGILNEQFF
>TRBV7-2|TRBJ2-1
CASTPGKGGKFF
>TRBV2|TRBJ1-1
CASSDSQVRRGNTEAFF
>TRBV4-2|TRBJ2-1
CASSLRQGARDEQFF
>TRBV11-2|TRBJ2-7
CASSLDRPSGTHEQYF